This T cell receptor beta chain was profiled in a study of shared clonotypes between healthy human individuals. Study details: Donors, aged 18 to 49, were a couple of women and a few men.

Turning to this clone: The antigen is not known. This sample also contains other DNA sequences that code for the same CDR3.

Looked up from germline, CDR1 is SGHVS and CDR2 is FNYEAQ. V gave up 4 bases and J gave up 2 bases, with 14 bases separating them. This CDR3 comprises 15 residues. Study findings and constraints: Deeper or shallower sequencing was expected to change how clonotypes are shared among donors. The diversity represented, both genetic and in exposure history, was limited by few donors.

In the authors' workflow: In the immunoSEQ data, sequences were junction-only and lacked quality scores, so filtering differed. The assay was immunoSEQ multiplex PCR, and TCRdb's table has in-frame clones only and misses some. For V, J and clone size, that table is used; D and trimming come from the DNA. Of roughly 660,000 clones listed, 90% were seen once; the top ten hold 34%. This TCR was recovered from a man between 18 and 29 years old in good health. Some clones in this sample may be carry-over from other donors' samples. The rearrangement links TRBV7-6 to TRBJ1-1; no definite D call. Sequences were obtained from memory CD8+ T cells from PBMCs. Subset reported: CD45RO+ cells pooled with CCR7-negative TemRA cells. CDR3 region: CASSSPLGSNTEAFF. The CDR3 bases are TGTGCCAGCAGCTCCCCCCTGGGGTCAAACACTGAAGCTTTCTTT.